The clone carrying this TCR beta chain was seen more than once but under ten times. Its antigen is currently unknown. The data are from a study of T cells in localized non-small cell lung cancer. General observations from the study: In uninvolved adjacent lung, T cell clonality reached its highest value, exceeding tumor.

Clones were sequenced by immunoSEQ multiplex PCR, and TCRdb holds only the in-frame ones, with some missing. The table shows 50,000 to 70,000 clones, with 81% occurring only once. The source was PBMCs, collected before any cancer treatment. This sequence originates from a man aged 40 to 70 with stage II lung adenocarcinoma.

The CDR3 DNA is TGTGCCAGCAGCTTAACGGGGGGGAACACTGAAGCTTTCTTT. Translated, it gives CASSLTGGNTEAFF. The genes are TRBV11-2 and TRBJ1-1; a possible D gene is TRBD1 (5 bases). The CDR3 spans 14 residues. With 2 bases removed from V and 1 base from J, the gap between germline ends came to 8 bases. Germline V gives CDR1 SGHAT, CDR2 FQNNGV.